These 13 T cell receptor beta chains were sequenced from one sample in a study of CD8 T cells in Susac syndrome. Random-hexamer reverse transcription was applied to 0.5 to 1 ug RNA. TCRdb independently ran MiXCR on the immunoSEQ multiplex PCR reads; one entry per CDR3 protein. The sample shows about 140,000 distinct CDR3 sequences, approximately 93% of them seen only once. The specimen was CD8+ T cells from PBMCs. These receptors were obtained from a human donor in good health.

This rearrangement joins TRBV6-2 or TRBV6-3 to TRBJ1-1, with TRBD1 matching over 8 bases. Germline V CDR1 and CDR2: MNHEY, SVGEGT. J gave up 4 bases and V 5 bases, and 15 bases lay outside the gene matches. This CDR3 is built from 17 residues. DNA of the CDR3: TGTGCCAGCAGTCTCGGACAGGGTCTCCCTTTTGGCACTGAAGCTTTCTTT. This gives the protein CASSLGQGLPFGTEAFF.

The chain couples TRBV9 to TRBJ2-2; D is unclear. Germline-derived CDR1 and CDR2 are SGDLS and YYNGEE. The germline V and J ends were trimmed by 4 bases and 2 bases, with 6 bases remaining between them. The CDR3 extends over 13 amino acids. The CDR3 sequence: CASSPHNTGELFF. DNA for the CDR3: TGTGCCAGCAGCCCACATAACACCGGGGAGCTGTTTTTT.

The rearrangement joins TRBV29-1 to TRBJ2-4; TRBD2 matches at 8 bases. After removal of 3 bases from V and 1 base from J, the junction contained 5 bases not matched to a gene. CDR1 is SQVTM and CDR2 is ANQGSEA in the germline V gene. This CDR3 is built from 15 residues. CDR3 residues: CSVEGPGGAKNIQYF. CDR3 sequence (DNA): TGCAGCGTTGAGGGGCCGGGGGGGGCCAAAAACATTCAGTACTTC.

The chain uses TRBV6-2 or TRBV6-3 and TRBJ2-1; D gene unclear. The CDR3 is made up of 14 amino acids. Germline CDR1 MNHEY, CDR2 SVGEGT. V was shortened by 5 bases and J by 3 bases, with 11 bases between the two germline ends. CDR3 amino acids: CASSTPSFYNEQFF. The CDR3 nucleotides are TGTGCCAGCAGTACCCCGTCCTTCTACAATGAGCAGTTCTTC.

The chain joins TRBV4-3 to TRBJ1-4, with 7 bases matching TRBD1. V trimming: 4 bases; J trimming: 5 bases; junction bases outside the gene matches: 10. Germline V lookup: CDR1 LGHNA, CDR2 YSLEER. CDR3 size: 16 residues. As DNA, the CDR3 is TGCGCCAGCAGCCCAGTTTCGGGACAGCGGAATGAAAAACTGTTTTTT. Protein product: CASSPVSGQRNEKLFF.

The chain carries TRBV12-3 or TRBV12-4 and TRBJ1-1; perhaps TRBD1 as D (5 bases). The CDR3 extends over 14 amino acids. Deletions cut 4 bases from V and 1 base from J, with 10 bases between. CDR3 loop: CASSYFTGNTEAFF. In DNA, the CDR3 is TGTGCCAGCAGTTACTTTACAGGGAACACTGAAGCTTTCTTT.

This sequence joins TRBV7-2 and TRBJ2-7, with 11 nucleotides matching TRBD2. This CDR3 has 15 residues. V was clipped by 4 bases and J by 0 bases; unmatched bases: 2. Germline CDR1 SGHTA, CDR2 FQGNSA. CDR3 sequence (DNA): TGTGCCAGCAGCTACGGGACTAGCGGCTCCTACGAGCAGTACTTC. Translating gives CASSYGTSGSYEQYF.

The chain links TRBV27 to TRBJ2-7; no reliable D call. Per the germline V gene, CDR1 is MNHEY and CDR2 is SMNVEV (reference sequence). This CDR3 is 13 amino acids long. V was clipped by 6 bases and J by 4 bases, with 13 bases between them. The CDR3 bases are TGTGCCAGCAGAATCTCGGCCAGATACGAGCAGTACTTC. Translating it yields CASRISARYEQYF.

The rearrangement links TRBV3-1 to TRBJ2-1; TRBD2 matches 12 bases. Per the germline V gene, CDR1 is LGHDT and CDR2 is YNNKEL (reference sequence). After removal of 3 bases from V and 6 bases from J, the junction contained 9 bases not matched to a gene. The CDR3 consists of 17 residues. For the CDR3, the DNA is TGTGCCAGCAGCCAGCCAACTAGCGGGAGGACTAGCAATGAGCAGTTCTTC. Translated, it gives CASSQPTSGRTSNEQFF.

This rearrangement joins TRBV6-2 or TRBV6-3 to TRBJ1-5, with TRBD1 identical over 7 bases. The V and J ends lost 4 bases and 3 bases, in that order; junction bases with no gene match: 21. Germline CDR1 MNHEY, CDR2 SVGEGT. The CDR3 sequence is 20 residues long. CDR3 loop: CASSSNAWDSQGPSNQPQHF. In nucleotides, the CDR3 is TGTGCCAGCAGTTCGAATGCCTGGGACAGTCAAGGACCGTCCAATCAGCCCCAGCATTTT.

DNA for the CDR3: TGCAGTGCTCCGGGACTTTACAATGAGCAGTTCTTC. It translates to CSAPGLYNEQFF. This chain joins TRBV20-1 and TRBJ2-1, with D possibly being TRBD2 (6 bases). The germline V gene encodes CDR1 DFQATT and CDR2 SNEGSKA (reference sequence). The germline V and J ends were trimmed by 5 bases and 4 bases, with 9 bases remaining between them. The CDR3 loop spans 12 amino acids.

The chain is built from TRBV29-1 and TRBJ1-2, with no clear D. V was pared by 2 bases and J by 4 bases, with 17 bases between. The CDR3 runs 15 residues. Germline lookup yields CDR1 SQVTM and CDR2 ANQGSEA. CDR3 sequence reads: CSVELPGKGLYGYTF. The DNA of the CDR3 is TGCAGCGTTGAACTCCCCGGGAAGGGTCTCTATGGCTACACCTTC.

The chain has TRBV27 and TRBJ2-3, with D possibly called TRBD1 or TRBD2 (5 bases each). There are 15 residues in the CDR3. Germline V gene sequence: CDR1 MNHEY, CDR2 SMNVEV (reference sequence). Trimming took off 4 bases at V and 0 bases at J, with 11 bases between the two ends. CDR3 in amino acids: CASSSYEGSTDTQYF. The CDR3 nucleotides are TGTGCCAGCAGTTCGTACGAGGGGAGCACAGATACGCAGTATTTT.